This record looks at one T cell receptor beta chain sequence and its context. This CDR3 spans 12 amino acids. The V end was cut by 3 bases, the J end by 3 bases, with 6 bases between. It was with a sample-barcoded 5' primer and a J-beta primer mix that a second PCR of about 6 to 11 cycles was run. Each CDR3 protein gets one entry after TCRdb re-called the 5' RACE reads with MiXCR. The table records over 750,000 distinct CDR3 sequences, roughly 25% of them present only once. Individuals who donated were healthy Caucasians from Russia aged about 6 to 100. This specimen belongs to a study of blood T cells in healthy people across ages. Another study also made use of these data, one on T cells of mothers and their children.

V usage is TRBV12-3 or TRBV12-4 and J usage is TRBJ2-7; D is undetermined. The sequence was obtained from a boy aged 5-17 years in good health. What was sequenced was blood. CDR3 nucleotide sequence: TGTGCCAGCAGTTTCTTGCTCTACGAGCAGTACTTC. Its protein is CASSFLLYEQYF.